The entry below gives a single TCR beta chain sequence along with its context. Its antigen remains unknown. With the Oncomine TCR Beta short-read assay, DNA from cultured CD4+ T cells was sequenced. TCRdb independently ran MiXCR on the PCR reads; one entry per CDR3 protein. This sample has about 20,000 distinct CDR3 sequences, with 35% to 50% found just once. These data originate in a study of vaccination and CD4 T cells after COVID-19. Study details: Either a CEFX pool, an HIV-1 Nef pool, or no peptide was added to control cultures. Study-level results: Counts of SARS-CoV-2-reactive clonotypes had a median that went from approximately 21 to 38, a nonsignificant change. Post-infection sampling omitted early timepoints and covered relatively few convalescent patients.

The CDR3 loop spans 17 amino acids. Treatment meaning: approximately 10-day PBMC culture with coronavirus spike peptide pools or control peptides (ViraFEST assay). The clonotype originates from a human donor who had recovered from COVID-19. Sequenced: CD4+ T cells from blood, cultured in vitro. This chain connects TRBV21-1 to TRBJ2-2; TRBD1, the table's D call, lacks a check against the DNA. TRBV21-1 is a recognized pseudogene. The CDR3: CASSIDPPGSAPGEPFF. Written as DNA, the CDR3 is TGTGCCAGCAGCATCGACCCCCCGGGATCTGCCCCCGGGGAGCCGTTTTTT.